These 29 T cell receptor beta chains came from one sample sequenced in a study of blood T cell repertoires in COVID-19. Measured with immunoSEQ multiplex PCR; TCRdb has only the in-frame clones, and not every one. The sample includes some 300,000 clones, about 90% seen only once; the top ten take just under 6.5%. The sample consisted of peripheral blood. The receptors here all came from a woman between 45 and 60 years old with COVID-19, enrolled during active disease.

V usage is TRBV29-1 and J usage is TRBJ2-5; perhaps TRBD1 as D (6 bases). Germline loops: CDR1 SQVTM, CDR2 ANQGSEA. The CDR3 spans 13 residues. V was trimmed by 8 bases and J by 2 bases, leaving 15 bases between them. The CDR3 spells CSSYRELQETQYF. The CDR3, as DNA: TGCAGCTCTTACAGGGAACTACAAGAGACCCAGTACTTC. The full variable domain, with the rest looked up from reference TRBV29-1 and TRBJ2-5, is SAVISQKPSRDICQRGTSLTIQCQVDSQVTMMFWYRQQPGQSLTLIATANQGSEATYESGFVIDKFPISRPNLTFSTLTVSNMSPEDSSIYLCSSYRELQETQYFGPGTRLLVL.

The chain has TRBV7-2 and TRBJ2-1, with TRBD1 identical over 7 bases. V shed 5 bases, J shed 7 bases, and the junction held 5 bases outside the gene matches. The CDR3 extends over 13 amino acids. Germline V lookup: CDR1 SGHTA, CDR2 FQGNSA. CDR3 residues: CASSPTGVNEQFF. CDR3 bases: TGTGCCAGCAGCCCCACAGGGGTTAATGAGCAGTTCTTC.

The rearrangement joins TRBV27 to TRBJ2-7; a weak D match, TRBD2 (6 bases). V lost 4 bases, J lost 2 bases, and 15 bases lay in between. This CDR3 has 15 amino acids. The germline V gene has CDR1 MNHEY and CDR2 SMNVEV (reference sequence). CDR3 protein: CASSSRTIIPYEQYF. Here the CDR3 DNA reads TGTGCCAGCAGTTCCCGGACTATTATACCCTACGAGCAGTACTTC.

The V and J genes are TRBV5-1 and TRBJ1-1; D gene uncertain. V lost 3 bases and J lost 4, with 10 bases in between. Germline lookup yields CDR1 SGHRS and CDR2 YFSETQ. The CDR3 extends over 13 amino acids. This CDR3 reads CASSSFGVTEAFF. CDR3 bases: TGCGCCAGCAGCTCGTTCGGGGTCACTGAAGCTTTCTTT.

This chain connects TRBV5-1 to TRBJ2-5, with D tentatively TRBD1 (5 bases). V was clipped by 0 bases and J by 0 bases, with 6 bases between them. The germline gives CDR1 SGHRS, CDR2 YFSETQ. CDR3 size: 14 residues. The CDR3 here is CASSLDRYQETQYF. CDR3 DNA: TGCGCCAGCAGCTTGGACAGGTACCAAGAGACCCAGTACTTC.

V gene TRBV12-3 or TRBV12-4 combines with J gene TRBJ2-5, with 7 bases aligning to TRBD1. V dropped 5 bases and J dropped 4; count of bases not matched to a gene: 4. The CDR3 sequence is 13 residues long. CDR3 loop: CASSLRQGETQYF. DNA for the CDR3: TGTGCCAGCAGTCTCCGACAGGGAGAGACCCAGTACTTC.

This clone was seen a few times. V and J are TRBV7-9 and TRBJ2-7; D perhaps matches TRBD2 (6 bases). Trimming removed 0 bases at V and 6 bases at J, with 6 bases between. Germline CDR1 SEHNR, CDR2 FQNEAQ (reference sequence). This CDR3 region has 12 residues. The CDR3 loop is CASSLAGLEQYF. The CDR3 nucleotides read TGTGCCAGCAGCTTAGCGGGACTCGAGCAGTACTTC.

The chain couples TRBV5-1 to TRBJ2-7; possibly TRBD2 for D (6 bases). Germline loops: CDR1 SGHRS, CDR2 YFSETQ. The CDR3 is 16 residues long. Between the trimmed V and J ends, which lost 1 base and 0 bases, there was a span of 14 bases. In nucleotides, the CDR3 is TGCGCCAGCAGCTTGACCGGGACTTTGAGCTCCTACGAGCAGTACTTC. It codes for CASSLTGTLSSYEQYF.

The chain is built from TRBV6-5 and TRBJ1-1; tentative D call: TRBD1 (5 bases). Looked up from germline, CDR1 is MNHEY and CDR2 is SVGAGI. The CDR3 length is 14 residues. V was trimmed by 5 bases and J by 1 base, leaving 11 bases between them. In nucleotides, the CDR3 is TGTGCCAGCAGTAGCCACGGGGGGAACACTGAAGCTTTCTTT. Translation: CASSSHGGNTEAFF.

This chain uses TRBV19 with TRBJ1-4; 7 bases are a match to TRBD1. The germline V gene has CDR1 LNHDA and CDR2 SQIVND (reference sequence). The length of the CDR3 is 16 residues. Trimming at V came to 1 base and at J to 4 bases, leaving 6 bases not matched to a gene. The CDR3 spells CASSIVRDRDNEKLFF. CDR3 nucleotides: TGTGCCAGTAGTATAGTTAGGGACAGAGATAATGAAAAACTGTTTTTT.

The chain uses TRBV5-1 and TRBJ2-7; possible D gene TRBD2, 6 bases. Germline-derived CDR1 and CDR2 are SGHRS and YFSETQ. Between the trimmed V and J ends, which lost 2 bases and 2 bases, there was a span of 14 bases. This CDR3 has 15 amino acids. This chain's CDR3 is CASSLRGTATYEQYF. CDR3 sequence (DNA): TGCGCCAGCAGCTTACGCGGGACGGCTACCTACGAGCAGTACTTC.

The chain recombines TRBV7-9 with TRBJ1-5; D might be TRBD1 (6 bases). CDR3 size: 13 residues. Looked up from germline, CDR1 is SEHNR and CDR2 is FQNEAQ (reference sequence). Trimming left V 2 bases short and J 6 bases short, with 8 bases between. CDR3 sequence: CASSLSGAQPQHF. CDR3 nucleotide sequence: TGTGCCAGCAGCTTATCAGGGGCTCAGCCCCAGCATTTT.

The V and J genes are TRBV23-1 and TRBJ1-5; TRBD1 matches at 10 bases. TRBV23-1 is annotated as an ORF whose role is uncertain. The CDR3 totals 15 residues. The J segment lost 6 bases and the V segment lost 4 bases, leaving 6 bases of the junction unmatched. CDR3 region: CASSPGTGAPQPQHF. The CDR3 DNA reads TGCGCCAGCAGTCCCGGGACAGGGGCTCCTCAGCCCCAGCATTTT.

This sequence joins TRBV14 and TRBJ2-3; D gene uncertain. Germline V gene data show CDR1 as SGHDN and CDR2 as FVKESK. Trimming took off 4 bases at V and 4 bases at J, with 15 bases between the two ends. The CDR3 spans 15 residues. Written as DNA, the CDR3 is TGTGCCAGCAGCCCACAGTGGCACCTCCCAGATACGCAGTATTTT. This gives the protein CASSPQWHLPDTQYF. Filled out from reference TRBV14 and TRBJ2-3, the complete variable domain reads EAGVTQFPSHSVIEKGQTVTLRCDPISGHDNLYWYRRVMGKEIKFLLHFVKESKQDESGMPNNRFLAERTGGTYSTLKVQPAELEDSGVYFCASSPQWHLPDTQYFGPGTRLTVL.

This clone was counted only a few times. This sequence joins TRBV2 and TRBJ1-1; possible D gene TRBD1, 5 bases. Trimming took off 7 bases at V and 2 bases at J, with 14 bases between the two ends. The germline V gene has CDR1 SNHLY and CDR2 FYNNEI. There are 14 residues in the CDR3. DNA for the CDR3: TGTGCCAGCACCGTTACAGGAGCTAACACTGAAGCTTTCTTT. It is translated as CASTVTGANTEAFF.

The chain recombines TRBV19 with TRBJ2-2; possible D gene TRBD1, 5 bases. CDR3 length equals 15 residues. Trimming shortened V by 9 bases and J by 2 bases, and 16 bases separated the two germline ends. Germline CDR1 is LNHDA and CDR2 is SQIVND (reference sequence). The CDR3 is CASTGSTANTGELFF. CDR3 in DNA: TGTGCCAGCACGGGTTCGACAGCCAACACCGGGGAGCTGTTTTTT.

A note on this clone: At the DNA level, this CDR3 is encoded by other sequences in the same sample as well. The chain uses TRBV7-2 and TRBJ2-5, with a tentative D call TRBD2 (6 bases). Trimming removed 1 base from V and 5 bases from J, with 8 bases in between. Looked up from germline, CDR1 is SGHTA and CDR2 is FQGNSA. The CDR3 extends over 13 amino acids. The CDR3 is CASSLDRGETQYF. The CDR3 nucleotides read TGTGCCAGCAGCTTAGACCGGGGGGAGACCCAGTACTTC.

This clone was found once. J is TRBJ1-5 and V is TRBV4-1; D remains ambiguous. Trimming cost V 3 bases and J 0 bases, with 12 bases left between them. The CDR3 runs 16 residues. Germline assignment: CDR1 MGHRA and CDR2 YSYEKL. CDR3 region: CASSQAPTPSNQPQHF. The CDR3 DNA follows: TGCGCCAGCAGCCAGGCCCCGACACCTAGCAATCAGCCCCAGCATTTT.

The chain combines TRBV19 with TRBJ1-6; D unclear. The ends were cut back, 5 bases at V and 5 bases at J, with 10 bases in the middle. Germline values: CDR1 LNHDA, CDR2 SQIVND (reference sequence). There are 14 residues in the CDR3. CDR3 in DNA: TGTGCCAGTAGTCCTCGGGAAGATAATTCACCCCTCCACTTT. This encodes CASSPREDNSPLHF. Together with reference TRBV19 and TRBJ1-6, the CDR3 gives the full variable domain: DGGITQSPKYLFRKEGQNVTLSCEQNLNHDAMYWYRQDPGQGLRLIYYSQIVNDFQKGDIAEGYSVSREKKESFPLTVTSAQKNPTAFYLCASSPREDNSPLHFGNGTRLTVT.

A few counts support this clone. The chain combines TRBV6-2 or TRBV6-3 with TRBJ1-3; possibly TRBD1 for D (5 bases). V was cut by 2 bases and J by 4 bases, with 15 bases left in between. Germline assignment: CDR1 MNHEY and CDR2 SVGEGT. The CDR3 length is 16 residues. CDR3 residues: CASSYTRTLAGNTIYF. Written as DNA, the CDR3 is TGTGCCAGCAGTTACACAAGGACACTCGCCGGAAACACCATATATTTT.

This sequence joins TRBV27 and TRBJ2-1; D is ambiguous. The V end was cut by 4 bases, the J end by 4 bases, with 8 bases between. Germline V gene lookup returns CDR1 MNHEY and CDR2 SMNVEV (reference sequence). The CDR3 runs to 13 residues. The CDR3 bases are TGTGCCAGCAGTTATAACGGGTACAATGAGCAGTTCTTC. It encodes CASSYNGYNEQFF.

The V and J genes are TRBV11-2 and TRBJ2-7; D possibly corresponds to TRBD1 (6 bases). Trimming shortened V by 0 bases and J by 7 bases, and 10 bases separated the two germline ends. The length of the CDR3 is 13 residues. Germline V gene sequence: CDR1 SGHAT, CDR2 FQNNGV. CDR3 nucleotides: TGTGCCAGCAGCTTAGATCTAAGGGGGGAGCAGTACTTC. This sequence encodes CASSLDLRGEQYF.

The chain couples TRBV7-2 to TRBJ2-7, with a tentative D call TRBD1 (7 bases). CDR3 length: 17 amino acids. Germline loops: CDR1 SGHTA, CDR2 FQGNSA. V shed 5 bases and J shed 3 bases, with 23 bases lying between them. This chain's CDR3 is CASSLVPRQGGNYEQYF. CDR3 nucleotides: TGTGCCAGCAGCCTAGTCCCTCGACAGGGAGGTAACTACGAGCAGTACTTC. The entire variable domain, with the rest obtained from reference TRBV7-2 and TRBJ2-7, is as follows: GAGVSQSPSNKVTEKGKDVELRCDPISGHTALYWYRQSLGQGLEFLIYFQGNSAPDKSGLPSDRFSAERTGGSVSTLTIQRTQQEDSAVYLCASSLVPRQGGNYEQYFGPGTRLTVT.

This chain uses TRBV5-6 with TRBJ1-2; the D is unclear. Germline assignment: CDR1 SGHDT and CDR2 YYEEEE. V dropped 3 bases and J dropped 2 bases, with 8 bases sitting between them. The CDR3 runs 13 residues. DNA for the CDR3: TGTGCCAGCAGCTCGACAACGAACTATGGCTACACCTTC. This encodes CASSSTTNYGYTF. Full variable domain (missing parts from reference TRBV5-6 and TRBJ1-2): DAGVTQSPTHLIKTRGQQVTLRCSPKSGHDTVSWYQQALGQGPQFIFQYYEEEERQRGNFPDRFSGHQFPNYSSELNVNALLLGDSALYLCASSSTTNYGYTFGSGTRLTVV.

The chain has TRBV15 and TRBJ2-3; 7 nucleotides line up with TRBD2. Germline V CDR1 and CDR2: LNHNV, YYDKDF (reference sequence). CDR3 length: 16 residues. Trimming removed 0 bases from V and 3 bases from J; junction bases left unmatched: 6. Here the CDR3 DNA reads TGTGCCACCAGCAGAGATGGAGGGAGGGGTACAGATACGCAGTATTTT. It codes for CATSRDGGRGTDTQYF.

V usage is TRBV19 and J usage is TRBJ2-1; TRBD2 matches 13 bases. CDR1 is LNHDA, CDR2 SQIVND, per germline (reference sequence). J gave up 8 bases and V 4 bases, and 11 bases lay outside the gene matches. The CDR3 extends over 17 amino acids. CDR3 sequence (DNA): TGTGCCAGTAGTAGCCCAGTACTAGCGGGAGGGATACATGAGCAGTTCTTC. Amino acids: CASSSPVLAGGIHEQFF. Using reference TRBV19 and TRBJ2-1 for the parts outside the CDR3, the full variable domain is DGGITQSPKYLFRKEGQNVTLSCEQNLNHDAMYWYRQDPGQGLRLIYYSQIVNDFQKGDIAEGYSVSREKKESFPLTVTSAQKNPTAFYLCASSSPVLAGGIHEQFFGPGTRLTVL.

J is TRBJ2-1 and V is TRBV7-2; TRBD2 matches 8 bases. CDR3 length equals 12 residues. The V segment lost 2 bases and the J segment 10 bases; nucleotides outside the gene matches: 1. Germline lookup yields CDR1 SGHTA and CDR2 FQGNSA. The chain's CDR3 is CASSLSSGEQFF. For the CDR3, the DNA is TGTGCCAGCAGCTTATCTAGCGGGGAGCAGTTCTTC.

The chain joins TRBV19 to TRBJ2-7; the match to TRBD2 covers 11 bases. This CDR3 has 18 residues. With V trimmed by 5 bases and J by 2 bases, 14 bases remained unmatched. CDR1 is LNHDA and CDR2 is SQIVND in the germline V gene (reference sequence). The CDR3, as DNA: TGTGCCAGTAGTTCGCAGCTTTCTAGCGGGAGGTCTCCCTACGAGCAGTACTTC. Translated, it gives CASSSQLSSGRSPYEQYF.

The rearrangement joins TRBV27 to TRBJ1-1, with a possible D match to TRBD1 (5 bases). The CDR3 is made up of 15 amino acids. The V gene's germline CDR1 is MNHEY and CDR2 SMNVEV (reference sequence). Trimming cost V 5 bases and J 5 bases, with 18 bases left between them. CDR3 DNA: TGTGCCAGCAGTGAGCACACAGGCCGCCGAACTGAAGCTTTCTTT. This translates into CASSEHTGRRTEAFF.